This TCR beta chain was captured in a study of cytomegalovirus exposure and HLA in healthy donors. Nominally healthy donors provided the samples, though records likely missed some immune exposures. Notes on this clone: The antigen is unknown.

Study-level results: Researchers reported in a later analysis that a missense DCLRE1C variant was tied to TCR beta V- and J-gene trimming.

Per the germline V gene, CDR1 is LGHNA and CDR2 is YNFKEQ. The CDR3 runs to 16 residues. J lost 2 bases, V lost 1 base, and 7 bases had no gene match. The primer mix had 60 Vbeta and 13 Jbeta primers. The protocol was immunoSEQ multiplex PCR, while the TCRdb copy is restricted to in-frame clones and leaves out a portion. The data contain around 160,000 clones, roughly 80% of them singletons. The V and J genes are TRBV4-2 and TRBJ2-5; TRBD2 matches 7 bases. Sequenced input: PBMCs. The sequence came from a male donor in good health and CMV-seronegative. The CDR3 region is CASSQVLAEQQETQYF. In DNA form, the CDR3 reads TGTGCCAGCAGCCAAGTTCTAGCGGAGCAACAAGAGACCCAGTACTTC.